This record concerns one TCR beta chain sequence. The sample originates from a study of blood T cell repertoires in COVID-19. At the level of the study: COVID-19 samples from acute and convalescent phases originated in the United States, Italy and Spain. PBMCs, B-cell-depleted T cells, or T cells were the source of the cDNA or gDNA that made up the material.

Authors' data handling: For nucleated cells, counts were estimated from reference gene primer amplification. Some clones are missing from TCRdb's copy, which holds only in-frame ones; the method was immunoSEQ multiplex PCR. V and J calls and clone size are given by that table; D and trimming were obtained from the DNA. This repertoire shows some 150,000 clones, approximately 86% found once; its top ten account for approximately 8.3%. The receptor was isolated from a woman aged 55 to 70 with acute or convalescent COVID-19. The sequenced material came from peripheral blood.

The CDR3 region is CASSLGAEAFF. The CDR3 coding sequence is TGTGCCAGCAGCTTGGGGGCGGAAGCTTTCTTT. The V call is TRBV5-6, the J call TRBJ1-1; D remains ambiguous. The length of the CDR3 is 11 residues. V gave up 0 bases and J gave up 8 bases, with 5 bases separating them. The germline gives CDR1 SGHDT, CDR2 YYEEEE.